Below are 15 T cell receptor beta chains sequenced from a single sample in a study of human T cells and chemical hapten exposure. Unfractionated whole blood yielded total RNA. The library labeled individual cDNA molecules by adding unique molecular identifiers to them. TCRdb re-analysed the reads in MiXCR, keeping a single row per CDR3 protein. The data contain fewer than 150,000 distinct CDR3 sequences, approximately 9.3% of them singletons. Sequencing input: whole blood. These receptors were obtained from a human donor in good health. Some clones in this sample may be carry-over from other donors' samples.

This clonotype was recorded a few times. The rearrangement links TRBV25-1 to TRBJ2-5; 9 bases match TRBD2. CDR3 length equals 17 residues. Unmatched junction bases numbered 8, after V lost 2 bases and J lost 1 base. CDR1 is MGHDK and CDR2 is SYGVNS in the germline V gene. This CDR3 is CASSEGKVTSGQETQYF. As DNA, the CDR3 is TGTGCCAGCAGTGAAGGGAAGGTGACTAGCGGCCAAGAGACCCAGTACTTC. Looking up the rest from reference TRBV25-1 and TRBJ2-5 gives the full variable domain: EADIYQTPRYLVIGTGKKITLECSQTMGHDKMYWYQQDPGMELHLIHYSYGVNSTEKGDLSSESTVSRIRTEHFPLTLESARPSHTSQYLCASSEGKVTSGQETQYFGPGTRLLVL.

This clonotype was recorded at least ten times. CDR3 residues: CSVVQADTQYF. The CDR3 bases are TGCAGCGTTGTTCAGGCAGATACGCAGTATTTT. V is TRBV29-1 and J is TRBJ2-3, with no clear D. Germline V lookup: CDR1 SQVTM, CDR2 ANQGSEA. V lost 4 bases to trimming and J lost 4 bases, with 6 bases between them. CDR3 size: 11 residues.

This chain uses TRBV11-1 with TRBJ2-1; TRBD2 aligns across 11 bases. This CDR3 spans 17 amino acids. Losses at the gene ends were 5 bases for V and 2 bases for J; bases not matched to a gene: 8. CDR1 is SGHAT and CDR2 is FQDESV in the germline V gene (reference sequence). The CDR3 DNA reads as TGTGCCAGCAGCCATTCCGGGACTAGCGGCGCCTACAATGAGCAGTTCTTC. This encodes CASSHSGTSGAYNEQFF.

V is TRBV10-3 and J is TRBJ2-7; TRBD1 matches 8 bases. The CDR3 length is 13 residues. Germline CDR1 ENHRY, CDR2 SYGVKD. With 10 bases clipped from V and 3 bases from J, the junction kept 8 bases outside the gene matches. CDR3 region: CATSQGAGYEQYF. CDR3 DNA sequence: TGTGCCACCTCTCAGGGGGCCGGCTACGAGCAGTACTTC.

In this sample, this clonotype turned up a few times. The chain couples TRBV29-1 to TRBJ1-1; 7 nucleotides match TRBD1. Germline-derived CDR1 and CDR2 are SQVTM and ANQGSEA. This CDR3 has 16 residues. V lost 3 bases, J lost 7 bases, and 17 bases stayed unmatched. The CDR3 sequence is CSVDIGQGVIPREAFF. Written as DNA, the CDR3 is TGCAGCGTTGATATCGGGCAGGGGGTTATCCCGCGTGAAGCTTTCTTT. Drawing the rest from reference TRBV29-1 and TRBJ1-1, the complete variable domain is SAVISQKPSRDICQRGTSLTIQCQVDSQVTMMFWYRQQPGQSLTLIATANQGSEATYESGFVIDKFPISRPNLTFSTLTVSNMSPEDSSIYLCSVDIGQGVIPREAFFGQGTRLTVV.

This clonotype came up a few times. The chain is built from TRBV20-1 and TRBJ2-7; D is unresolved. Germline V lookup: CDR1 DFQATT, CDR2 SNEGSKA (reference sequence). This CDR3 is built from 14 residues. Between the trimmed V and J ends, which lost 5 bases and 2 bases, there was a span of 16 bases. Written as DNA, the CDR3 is TGCAGTGCTCCACTTAAAACAAATACCTACGAGCAGTACTTC. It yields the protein CSAPLKTNTYEQYF.

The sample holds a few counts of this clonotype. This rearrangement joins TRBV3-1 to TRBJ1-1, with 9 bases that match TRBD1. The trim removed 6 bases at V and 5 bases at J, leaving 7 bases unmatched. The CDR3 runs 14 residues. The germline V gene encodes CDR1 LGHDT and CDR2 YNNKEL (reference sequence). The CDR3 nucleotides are TGTGCCAGCAGTAACGGACAGGGGAGAACTGAAGCTTTCTTT. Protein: CASSNGQGRTEAFF.

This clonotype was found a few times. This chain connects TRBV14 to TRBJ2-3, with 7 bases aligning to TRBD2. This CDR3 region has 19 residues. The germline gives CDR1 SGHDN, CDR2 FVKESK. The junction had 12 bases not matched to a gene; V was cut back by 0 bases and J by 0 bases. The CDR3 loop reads CASSQDFTTGGISTDTQYF. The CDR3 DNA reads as TGTGCCAGCAGCCAAGATTTTACGACCGGGGGGATTAGCACAGATACGCAGTATTTT.

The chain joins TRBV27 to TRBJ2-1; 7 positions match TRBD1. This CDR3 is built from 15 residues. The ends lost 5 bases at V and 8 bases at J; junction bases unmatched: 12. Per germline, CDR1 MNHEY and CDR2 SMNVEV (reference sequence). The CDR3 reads CASSPRGGPRHEQFF. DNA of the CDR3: TGTGCCAGCAGTCCTCGAGGGGGCCCTCGTCATGAGCAGTTCTTC.

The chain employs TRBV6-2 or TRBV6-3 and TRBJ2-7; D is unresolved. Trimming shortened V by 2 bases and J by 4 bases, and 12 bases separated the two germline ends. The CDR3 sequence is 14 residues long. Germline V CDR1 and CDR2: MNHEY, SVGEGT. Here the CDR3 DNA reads TGTGCCAGCAGTTACGAACGCCGTGGTTACGAGCAGTACTTC. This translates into CASSYERRGYEQYF.

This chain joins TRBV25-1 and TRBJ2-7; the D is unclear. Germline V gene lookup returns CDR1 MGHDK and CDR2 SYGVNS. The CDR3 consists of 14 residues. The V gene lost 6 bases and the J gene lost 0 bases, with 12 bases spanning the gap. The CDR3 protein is CASSDPPRSYEQYF. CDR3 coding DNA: TGTGCCAGCAGCGACCCTCCCCGCTCCTACGAGCAGTACTTC.

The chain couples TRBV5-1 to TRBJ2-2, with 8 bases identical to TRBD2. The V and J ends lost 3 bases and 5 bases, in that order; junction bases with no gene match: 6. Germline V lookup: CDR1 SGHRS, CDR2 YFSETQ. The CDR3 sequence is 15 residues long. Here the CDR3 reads CASSSGLEGTGELFF. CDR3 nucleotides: TGCGCCAGCAGCTCGGGACTAGAGGGAACCGGGGAGCTGTTTTTT.

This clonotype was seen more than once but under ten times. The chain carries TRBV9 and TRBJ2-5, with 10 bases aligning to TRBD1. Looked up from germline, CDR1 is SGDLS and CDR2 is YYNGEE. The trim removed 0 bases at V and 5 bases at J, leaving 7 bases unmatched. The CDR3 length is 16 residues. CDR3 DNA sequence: TGTGCCAGCAGCGTAGATGGGACAGGGGTTACCGAGACCCAGTACTTC. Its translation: CASSVDGTGVTETQYF.

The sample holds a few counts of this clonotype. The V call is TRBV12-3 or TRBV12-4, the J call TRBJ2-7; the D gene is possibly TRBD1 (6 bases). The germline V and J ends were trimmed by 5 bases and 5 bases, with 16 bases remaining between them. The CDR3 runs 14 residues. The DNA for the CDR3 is TGTGCCAGCAGTGTCCTCAGCCAGGGGAACGAGCAGTACTTC. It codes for CASSVLSQGNEQYF.

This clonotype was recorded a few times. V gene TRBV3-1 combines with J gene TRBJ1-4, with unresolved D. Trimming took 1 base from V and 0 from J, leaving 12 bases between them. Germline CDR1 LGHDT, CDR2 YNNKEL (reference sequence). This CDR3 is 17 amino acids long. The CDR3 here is CASSQAPREATNEKLFF. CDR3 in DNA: TGTGCCAGCAGCCAAGCCCCCCGGGAAGCAACTAATGAAAAACTGTTTTTT.